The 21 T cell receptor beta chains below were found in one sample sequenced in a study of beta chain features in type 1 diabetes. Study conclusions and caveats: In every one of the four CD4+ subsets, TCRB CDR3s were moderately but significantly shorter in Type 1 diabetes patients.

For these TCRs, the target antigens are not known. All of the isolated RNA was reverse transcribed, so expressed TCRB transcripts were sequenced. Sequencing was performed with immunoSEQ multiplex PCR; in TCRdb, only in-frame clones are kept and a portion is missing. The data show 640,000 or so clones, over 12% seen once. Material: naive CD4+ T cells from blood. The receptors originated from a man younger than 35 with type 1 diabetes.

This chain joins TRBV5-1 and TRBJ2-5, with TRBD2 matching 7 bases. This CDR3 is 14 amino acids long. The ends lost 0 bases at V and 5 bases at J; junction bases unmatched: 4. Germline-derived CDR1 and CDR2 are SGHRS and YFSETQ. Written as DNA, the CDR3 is TGCGCCAGCAGCTTGGGGCGGGAGCCGGAGACCCAGTACTTC. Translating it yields CASSLGREPETQYF.

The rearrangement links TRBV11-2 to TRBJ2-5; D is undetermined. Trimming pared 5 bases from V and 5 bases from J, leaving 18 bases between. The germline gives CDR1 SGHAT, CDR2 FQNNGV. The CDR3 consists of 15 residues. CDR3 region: CASSQGPSYVETQYF. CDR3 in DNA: TGTGCCAGCAGCCAAGGGCCCTCCTACGTGGAGACCCAGTACTTC.

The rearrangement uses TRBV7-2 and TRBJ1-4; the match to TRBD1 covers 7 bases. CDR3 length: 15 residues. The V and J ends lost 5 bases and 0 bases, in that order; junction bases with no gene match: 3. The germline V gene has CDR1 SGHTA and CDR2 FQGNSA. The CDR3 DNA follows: TGTGCCAGCAGCAGGGACAGCCCAACTAATGAAAAACTGTTTTTT. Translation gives CASSRDSPTNEKLFF.

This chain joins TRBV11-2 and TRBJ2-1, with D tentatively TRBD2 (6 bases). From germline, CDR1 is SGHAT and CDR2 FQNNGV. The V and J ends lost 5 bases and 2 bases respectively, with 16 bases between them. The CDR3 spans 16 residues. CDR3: CASSRGGGVPYNEQFF. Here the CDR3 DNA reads TGTGCCAGCAGCCGGGGCGGAGGGGTTCCCTACAATGAGCAGTTCTTC. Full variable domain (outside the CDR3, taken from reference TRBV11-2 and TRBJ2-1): EAGVAQSPRYKIIEKRQSVAFWCNPISGHATLYWYQQILGQGPKLLIQFQNNGVVDDSQLPKDRFSAERLKGVDSTLKIQPAKLEDSAVYLCASSRGGGVPYNEQFFGPGTRLTVL.

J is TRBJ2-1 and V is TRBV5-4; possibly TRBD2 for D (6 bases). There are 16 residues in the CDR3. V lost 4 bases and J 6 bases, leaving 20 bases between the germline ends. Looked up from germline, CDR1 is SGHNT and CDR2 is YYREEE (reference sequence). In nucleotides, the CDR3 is TGTGCCAGCAGCGCCGTCGGACTACAGAGCCTCAATGAGCAGTTCTTC. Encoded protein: CASSAVGLQSLNEQFF. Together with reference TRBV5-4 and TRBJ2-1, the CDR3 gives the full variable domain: ETGVTQSPTHLIKTRGQQVTLRCSSQSGHNTVSWYQQALGQGPQFIFQYYREEENGRGNFPPRFSGLQFPNYSSELNVNALELDDSALYLCASSAVGLQSLNEQFFGPGTRLTVL.

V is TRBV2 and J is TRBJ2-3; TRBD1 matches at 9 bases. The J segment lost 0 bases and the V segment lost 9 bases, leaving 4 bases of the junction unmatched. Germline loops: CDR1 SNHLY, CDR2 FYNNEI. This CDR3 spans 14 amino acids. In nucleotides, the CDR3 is TGTGCCAGTTACAGGGGGCAAAGCACAGATACGCAGTATTTT. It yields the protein CASYRGQSTDTQYF.

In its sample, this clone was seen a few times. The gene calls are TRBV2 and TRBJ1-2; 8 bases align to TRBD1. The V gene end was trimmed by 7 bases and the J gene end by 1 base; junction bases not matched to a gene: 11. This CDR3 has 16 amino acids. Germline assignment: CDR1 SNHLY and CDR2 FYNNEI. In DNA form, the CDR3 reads TGTGCCAGCAAGAGTCGGACAGGGCCTAATAACTATGGCTACACCTTC. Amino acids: CASKSRTGPNNYGYTF.

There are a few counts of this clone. CDR3 sequence (DNA): TGTGCCAGCAGCTTAGTAGGTGGAGAAGAGACCCAGTACTTC. Translated: CASSLVGGEETQYF. J is TRBJ2-5 and V is TRBV13; no clear D. V was pared by 1 base and J by 3 bases, with 9 bases between. This CDR3 comprises 14 residues. Germline CDR1 reads PRHDT; CDR2 reads FYEKMQ (reference sequence).

The CDR3 DNA reads TGTGCCAGCAGCCAGTCTTTTCAGGGGACAGAGCAGTTCTTC. Encoded protein: CASSQSFQGTEQFF. This chain connects TRBV14 to TRBJ2-1; D perhaps matches TRBD1 (6 bases). This CDR3 contains 14 residues. Between the trimmed V and J ends, which lost 3 bases and 10 bases, there was a span of 16 bases. Germline V gene sequence: CDR1 SGHDN, CDR2 FVKESK.

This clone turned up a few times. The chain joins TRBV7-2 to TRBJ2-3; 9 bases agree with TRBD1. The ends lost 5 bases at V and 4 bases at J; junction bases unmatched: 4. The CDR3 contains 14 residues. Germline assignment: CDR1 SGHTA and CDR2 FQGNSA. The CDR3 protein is CASSKQGAPDTQYF. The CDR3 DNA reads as TGTGCCAGCAGCAAACAGGGGGCCCCAGATACGCAGTATTTT.

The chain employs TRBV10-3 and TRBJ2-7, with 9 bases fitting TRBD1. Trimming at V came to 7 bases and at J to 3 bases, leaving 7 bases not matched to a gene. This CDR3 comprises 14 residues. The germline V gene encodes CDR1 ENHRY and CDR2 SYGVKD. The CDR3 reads CAIKPRDRDYEQYF. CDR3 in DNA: TGTGCCATCAAGCCCCGGGACAGGGACTACGAGCAGTACTTC.

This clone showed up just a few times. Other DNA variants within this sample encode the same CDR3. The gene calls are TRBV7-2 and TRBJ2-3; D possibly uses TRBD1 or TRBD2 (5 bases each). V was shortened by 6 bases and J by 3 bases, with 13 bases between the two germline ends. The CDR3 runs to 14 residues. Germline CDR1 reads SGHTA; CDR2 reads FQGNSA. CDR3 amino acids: CASSLARGTDTQYF. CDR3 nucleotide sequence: TGTGCCAGCAGTTTGGCGAGGGGTACAGATACGCAGTATTTT.

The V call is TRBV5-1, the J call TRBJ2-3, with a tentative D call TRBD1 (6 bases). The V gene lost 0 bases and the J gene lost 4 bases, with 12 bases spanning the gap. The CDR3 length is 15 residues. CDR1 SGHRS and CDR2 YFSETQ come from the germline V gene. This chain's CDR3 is CASSLAPQGSDTQYF. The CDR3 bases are TGCGCCAGCAGCTTGGCCCCACAGGGCTCAGATACGCAGTATTTT.

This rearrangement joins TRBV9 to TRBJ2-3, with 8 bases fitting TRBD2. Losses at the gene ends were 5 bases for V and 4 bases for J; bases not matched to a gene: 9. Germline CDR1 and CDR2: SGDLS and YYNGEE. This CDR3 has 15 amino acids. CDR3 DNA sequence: TGTGCCAGCAGACCCCGGGGGGGGCATTCAGATACGCAGTATTTT. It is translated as CASRPRGGHSDTQYF. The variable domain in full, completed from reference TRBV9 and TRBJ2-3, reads DSGVTQTPKHLITATGQRVTLRCSPRSGDLSVYWYQQSLDQGLQFLIQYYNGEERAKGNILERFSAQQFPDLHSELNLSSLELGDSALYFCASRPRGGHSDTQYFGPGTRLTVL.

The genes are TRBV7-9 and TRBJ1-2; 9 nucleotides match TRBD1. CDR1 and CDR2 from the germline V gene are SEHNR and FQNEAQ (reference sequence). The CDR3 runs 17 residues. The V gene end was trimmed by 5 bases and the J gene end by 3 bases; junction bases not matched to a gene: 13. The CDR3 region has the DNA TGTGCCAGCAGCGGTGGACAGGGGCCCCCTTCCTACTATGGCTACACCTTC. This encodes CASSGGQGPPSYYGYTF. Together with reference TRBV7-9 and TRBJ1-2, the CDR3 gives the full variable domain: DTGVSQNPRHKITKRGQNVTFRCDPISEHNRLYWYRQTLGQGPEFLTYFQNEAQLEKSRLLSDRFSAERPKGSFSTLEIQRTEQGDSAMYLCASSGGQGPPSYYGYTFGSGTRLTVV.

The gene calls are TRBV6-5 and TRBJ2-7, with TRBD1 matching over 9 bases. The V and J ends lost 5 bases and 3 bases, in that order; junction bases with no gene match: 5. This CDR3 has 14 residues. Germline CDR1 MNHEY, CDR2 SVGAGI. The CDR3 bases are TGTGCCAGCAGTGCGGACAGGGGACGCTACGAGCAGTACTTC. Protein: CASSADRGRYEQYF.

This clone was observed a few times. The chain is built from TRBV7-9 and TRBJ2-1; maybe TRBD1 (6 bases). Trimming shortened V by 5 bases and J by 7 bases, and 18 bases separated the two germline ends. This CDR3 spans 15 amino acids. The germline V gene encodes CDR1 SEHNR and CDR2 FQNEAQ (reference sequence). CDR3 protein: CASSPTHREWNEQFF. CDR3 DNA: TGTGCCAGCAGCCCTACTCACAGGGAATGGAATGAGCAGTTCTTC.

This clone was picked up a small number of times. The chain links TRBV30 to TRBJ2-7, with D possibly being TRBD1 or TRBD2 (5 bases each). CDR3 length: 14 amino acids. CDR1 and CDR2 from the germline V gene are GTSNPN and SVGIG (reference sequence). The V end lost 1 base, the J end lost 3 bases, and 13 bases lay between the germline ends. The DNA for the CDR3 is TGTGCCTGGAGTGGGGGGAGCATCGGCTACGAGCAGTACTTC. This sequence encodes CAWSGGSIGYEQYF. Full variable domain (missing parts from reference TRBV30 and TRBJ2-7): SQTIHQWPATLVQPVGSPLSLECTVEGTSNPNLYWYRQAAGRGLQLLFYSVGIGQISSEVPQNLSASRPQDRQFILSSKKLLLSDSGFYLCAWSGGSIGYEQYFGPGTRLTVT.

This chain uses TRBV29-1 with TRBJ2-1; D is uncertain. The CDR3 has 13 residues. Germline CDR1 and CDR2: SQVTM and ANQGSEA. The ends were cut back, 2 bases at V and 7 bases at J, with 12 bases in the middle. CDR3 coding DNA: TGCAGCGTTGAATTAACGAATCCAAATGAGCAGTTCTTC. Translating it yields CSVELTNPNEQFF.

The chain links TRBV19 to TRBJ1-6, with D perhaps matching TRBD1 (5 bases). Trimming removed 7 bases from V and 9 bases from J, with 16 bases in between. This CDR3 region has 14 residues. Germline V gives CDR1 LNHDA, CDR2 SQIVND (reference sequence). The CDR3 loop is CASNPQANFSPLHF. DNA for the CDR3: TGTGCCAGTAACCCACAGGCCAATTTTTCACCCCTCCACTTT.

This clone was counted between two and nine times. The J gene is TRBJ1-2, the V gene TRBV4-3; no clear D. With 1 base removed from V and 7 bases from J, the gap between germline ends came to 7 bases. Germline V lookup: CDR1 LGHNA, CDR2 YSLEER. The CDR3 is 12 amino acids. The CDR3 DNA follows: TGCGCCAGCAGCCAAGGGCAGGCTGGCTACACCTTC. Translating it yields CASSQGQAGYTF.